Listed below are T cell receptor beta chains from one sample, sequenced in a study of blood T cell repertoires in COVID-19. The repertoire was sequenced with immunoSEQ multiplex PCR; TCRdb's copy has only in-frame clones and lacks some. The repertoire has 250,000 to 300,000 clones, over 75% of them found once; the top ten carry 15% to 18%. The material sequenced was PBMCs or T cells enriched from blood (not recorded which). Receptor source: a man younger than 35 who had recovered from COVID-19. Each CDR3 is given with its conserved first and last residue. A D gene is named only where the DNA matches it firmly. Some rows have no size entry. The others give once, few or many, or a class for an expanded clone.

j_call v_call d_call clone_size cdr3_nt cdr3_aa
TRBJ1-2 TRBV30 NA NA TGTGCCTGGAGTATAAGGGGTCGCCTTTCTGGCTACACCTTC CAWSIRGRLSGYTF
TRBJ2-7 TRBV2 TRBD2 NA TGTGCCAGCAGAACTAGCGGGCACTACGAGCAGTACTTC CASRTSGHYEQYF
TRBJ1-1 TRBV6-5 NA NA TGTGCCAGCAGTTACTCATTCAGGGCTGAAGCTTTCTTT CASSYSFRAEAFF
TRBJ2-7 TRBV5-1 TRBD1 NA TGCGCCAGCAGCCCCCGGACAGGGGCACCCTACGAGCAGTACTTC CASSPRTGAPYEQYF
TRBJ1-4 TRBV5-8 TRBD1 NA TGTGCCAGCAGCCCGGGACAGGGGGCAAGGGAAAAACTGTTTTTT CASSPGQGAREKLFF
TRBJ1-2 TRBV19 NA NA TGTGCCAGTAGTAGTACGAGGGAGGTCAGCCACCCAACCTTCTATGGCTACACCTTC CASSSTREVSHPTFYGYTF
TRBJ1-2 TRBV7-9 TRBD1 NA TGTGCCAGCAGCACTAGAAGGACAGGGGGCACCTATGGCTACACCTTC CASSTRRTGGTYGYTF
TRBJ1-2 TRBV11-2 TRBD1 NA TGTGCCAGCAGCTTTGACAGGGGTGTGAGTGGCTACACCTTC CASSFDRGVSGYTF
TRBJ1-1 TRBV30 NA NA TGTGCCTGGAGCGTTATGAACACTGAAGCTTTCTTT CAWSVMNTEAFF
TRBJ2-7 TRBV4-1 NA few TGCGCCAGCAGCCAAACCCGGGGGACCGAGCAGTACTTC CASSQTRGTEQYF
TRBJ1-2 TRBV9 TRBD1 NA TGTGCCAGCAGCGCGACAGGGGGAACTTATGGCTACACCTTC CASSATGGTYGYTF
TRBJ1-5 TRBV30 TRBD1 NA TGTGCCTGGAGCGACAGGGAGTGGCAGCCCCAGCATTTT CAWSDREWQPQHF
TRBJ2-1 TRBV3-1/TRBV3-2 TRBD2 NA TGTGCCAGCAGCCAGGGTGCGGGAGGGTTCTTCGACAATGAGCAGTTCTTC CASSQGAGGFFDNEQFF
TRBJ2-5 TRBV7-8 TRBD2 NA TGTGCCAGCAGCTTAGGATCGGGCGTACCGCTAGCGGGAGGGATAAAGACCCAGTACTTC CASSLGSGVPLAGGIKTQYF
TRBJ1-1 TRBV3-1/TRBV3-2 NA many TGTGCCAGCAGCCAAGAGGGGATTAGGGGCCTCATGAACACTGAAGCTTTCTTT CASSQEGIRGLMNTEAFF
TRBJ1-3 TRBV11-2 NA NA TGTGCCAGCAGCTTAGTCGAGGTTTGGAACTCTGGAAACACCATATATTTT CASSLVEVWNSGNTIYF
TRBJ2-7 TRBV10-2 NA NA TGCGCCAGCAGTGAGTCGACACAGGGTCCCTACGAGCAGTACTTC CASSESTQGPYEQYF
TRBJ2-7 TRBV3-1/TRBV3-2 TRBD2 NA TGTGCCAGCAGCCCCAGGACTAGCGCGAAGCAGTACTTC CASSPRTSAKQYF
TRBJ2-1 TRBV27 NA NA TGTGCCAGCAGCTATAAACTAGTATATGAGCAGTTCTTC CASSYKLVYEQFF
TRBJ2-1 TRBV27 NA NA TGTGCCAGCAGTTTACGACAGACCTCCGGGCATGAGCAGTTCTTC CASSLRQTSGHEQFF
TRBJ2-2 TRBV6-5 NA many TGTGCCAGCAGTTACTCGAGGAGGTTCGCGTCCGGGGAGCTGTTTTTT CASSYSRRFASGELFF
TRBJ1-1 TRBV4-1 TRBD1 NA TGCGCCAGCAGCCAGACAGGGTTGGTCACTGAAGCTTTCTTT CASSQTGLVTEAFF
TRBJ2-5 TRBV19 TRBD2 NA TGTGCCAGTAGGGTCGCAGGCGGGGGGGCCGCAGAGACCCAGTACTTC CASRVAGGGAAETQYF
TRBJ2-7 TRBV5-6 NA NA TGTGCCAGCAGCTTATCACAAGACTACGAGCAGTACTTC CASSLSQDYEQYF
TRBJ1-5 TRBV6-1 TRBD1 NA TGTGCCAGCAGTGAAAGACGCCGAAGACAGGGTTGGCATTTT CASSERRRRQGWHF
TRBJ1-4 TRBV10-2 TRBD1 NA TGCGCCAGCGGAATCAGGGGGGAAGGTGAAAAACTGTTTTTT CASGIRGEGEKLFF
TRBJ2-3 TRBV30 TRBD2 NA TGTGCCTGGAGGCTAGCGGGGAAAGTGACAGATACGCAGTATTTT CAWRLAGKVTDTQYF
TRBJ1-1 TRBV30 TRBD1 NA TGTGCCTGGAGCTCTAAGGGACAGGGTGGCACTGAAGCTTTCTTT CAWSSKGQGGTEAFF
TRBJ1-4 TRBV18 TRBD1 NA TGTGCCAGCTCACCTAATACCGGGACAGGGCAGGAAAAACTGTTTTTT CASSPNTGTGQEKLFF
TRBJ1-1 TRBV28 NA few TGTGCCAGCAGTGAGGGTTGGAATGAAGCTTTCTTT CASSEGWNEAFF
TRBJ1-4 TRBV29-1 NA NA TGCAGCGTGTTGGTTGGGGGCCGAGGAGAAAAACTGTTTTTT CSVLVGGRGEKLFF
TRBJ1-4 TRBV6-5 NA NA TGTGCCAGCAGTCCCTCAGCAGGCTACGATGAAAAACTGTTTTTT CASSPSAGYDEKLFF
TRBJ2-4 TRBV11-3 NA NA TGTGCCAGCAGCTCGCAGGGTCCTTCCGCGGATCAGTACTTC CASSSQGPSADQYF
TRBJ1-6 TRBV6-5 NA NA TGTGCCAGCAGTTACTCCGCGGAGTTTGGTTCACCCCTCCACTTT CASSYSAEFGSPLHF
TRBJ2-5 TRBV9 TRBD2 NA TGTGCCAGCAGCGTAGGCGGCGGGAGGGCCAAACTGTACCAAGAGACCCAGTACTTC CASSVGGGRAKLYQETQYF